Listed below are T cell receptor beta chains from one sample, sequenced in a study of cytomegalovirus exposure and HLA in healthy donors. TCRdb keeps only in-frame clones here, not all; method: immunoSEQ multiplex PCR. The table has around 140,000 clones, 70% to 85% seen once. The sequencing sample was made of PBMCs. These receptors were taken from a woman in her 40s in good health and CMV-seronegative. Each CDR3 is given with its conserved first and last residue. The D gene is left open where the match is weak. Expanded clones are given a class, and other clones once, few, many or no size at all.

TRBD2	TRBJ2-1	14	.	TRBV25-1	CASSNLAGYNEQFF	TGTGCCAGCAGTAACCTAGCGGGATACAATGAGCAGTTCTTC
.	TRBJ1-1	15	few	TRBV4-2	CASSQFNSVNTEAFF	TGTGCCAGCAGCCAGTTTAATTCCGTGAACACTGAAGCTTTCTTT
TRBD1	TRBJ2-7	14	.	TRBV10-3	CAISGTGAVYEQYF	TGTGCCATCAGTGGGACAGGGGCGGTCTACGAGCAGTACTTC
TRBD1	TRBJ1-2	14	few	TRBV19	CASTQGARNYGYTF	TGTGCCAGTACCCAGGGGGCAAGGAACTATGGCTACACCTTC
TRBD1	TRBJ2-2	12	once	TRBV7-3	CASSPETGQLFF	TGTGCCAGCAGCCCCGAGACAGGGCAGCTGTTTTTT
.	TRBJ1-6	15	.	TRBV4-3	CASSQVLGLGSPLHF	TGCGCCAGCAGCCAAGTTCTGGGCCTTGGGTCACCCCTCCACTTT
TRBD1	TRBJ2-7	12	.	TRBV28	CASQGAGYEQYF	TGTGCCAGCCAGGGGGCCGGGTACGAGCAGTACTTC
TRBD1	TRBJ2-7	14	once	TRBV7-9	CASSPTGGAYEQYF	TGTGCCAGCAGCCCAACAGGGGGCGCGTACGAGCAGTACTTC
.	TRBJ2-5	11	.	TRBV10-3	CAMGGEETQYF	TGTGCCATGGGGGGAGAGGAGACCCAGTACTTC
.	TRBJ1-1	12	.	TRBV14	CASSHTKGGAFF	TGTGCCAGCAGCCACACCAAAGGGGGAGCTTTCTTT
.	TRBJ1-5	15	.	TRBV7-2	CASSDYQGGNQPQHF	TGTGCCAGCAGCGATTACCAAGGGGGCAATCAGCCCCAGCATTTT
TRBD2	TRBJ2-3	16	few	TRBV5-1	CASSIGLAGSADTQYF	TGCGCCAGCAGCATAGGACTAGCGGGTAGTGCAGATACGCAGTATTTT
TRBD1	TRBJ2-5	15	.	TRBV10-3	CAISVTGTGQETQYF	TGTGCCATCAGTGTGACCGGGACAGGTCAAGAGACCCAGTACTTC
.	TRBJ1-2	13	.	TRBV5-1	CASSFQINYGYTF	TGCGCCAGCAGCTTCCAGATCAACTATGGCTACACCTTC
.	TRBJ2-1	14	.	TRBV5-1	CASSLSGGGYEQFF	TGCGCCAGCAGCTTGTCCGGGGGTGGCTATGAGCAGTTCTTC
.	TRBJ1-2	15	.	TRBV5-1	CASSLDPGRNYGYTF	TGCGCCAGCAGCTTGGACCCAGGGCGTAACTATGGCTACACCTTC
.	TRBJ2-6	18	.	TRBV5-1	CASSPGRAGGYGANVLTF	TGCGCCAGCAGTCCGGGGAGGGCAGGGGGCTATGGGGCCAACGTCCTGACTTTC
.	TRBJ2-1	12	.	TRBV28	CASRGTLNEQFF	TGTGCCAGCAGAGGGACTCTCAATGAGCAGTTCTTC
TRBD2	TRBJ2-2	15	few	TRBV28	CATNSGRANTGELFF	TGTGCCACCAATAGCGGGAGGGCGAACACCGGGGAGCTGTTTTTT
TRBD2	TRBJ2-7	16	.	TRBV11-3	CASSFRLALRYYEQYF	TGTGCCAGCAGCTTCCGACTAGCGCTACGTTATTACGAGCAGTACTTC
TRBD1	TRBJ1-2	16	.	TRBV19	CASTNSYETGVKGYTF	TGTGCCAGTACCAACTCCTACGAGACAGGGGTGAAGGGCTACACCTTC
TRBD2	TRBJ2-3	16	.	TRBV9	CASSVTSGSGTDTQYF	TGTGCCAGCAGCGTGACTAGCGGGAGTGGTACAGATACGCAGTATTTT
.	TRBJ1-4	13	.	TRBV28	CASSPASNEKLFF	TGTGCCAGCAGCCCCGCGTCTAATGAAAAACTGTTTTTT
.	TRBJ2-7	17	.	TRBV5-1	CASSLAVGGEGKLEQYF	TGCGCCAGCAGCTTGGCCGTCGGCGGTGAGGGCAAGTTGGAGCAGTACTTC
.	TRBJ1-2	15	.	TRBV27	CASARTDQTLYGYTF	TGTGCCAGCGCCCGGACAGACCAAACACTCTATGGCTACACCTTC
.	TRBJ1-2	11	.	TRBV29-1	CSVGYSRGYTF	TGCAGCGTTGGGTACAGCAGGGGCTACACCTTC
.	TRBJ2-4	15	.	TRBV27	CASTHTGFGSDIQYF	TGTGCCAGCACTCATACGGGATTCGGAAGCGACATTCAGTACTTC
.	TRBJ2-2	13	.	TRBV7-2	CASSSTGFGELFF	TGTGCCAGCAGCTCCACAGGGTTCGGGGAGCTGTTTTTT
TRBD2	TRBJ2-1	19	.	TRBV27	CASSPLTSGRVLNYNEQFF	TGTGCCAGCAGTCCGTTGACTAGCGGGAGGGTCCTCAACTACAATGAGCAGTTCTTC
.	TRBJ2-1	13	.	TRBV28	CASSSGAYNEQFF	TGTGCCAGCAGTAGCGGAGCCTACAATGAGCAGTTCTTC
.	TRBJ2-3	16	.	TRBV6-5	CASSYSAGAGTDTQYF	TGTGCCAGCAGTTACTCCGCTGGGGCTGGCACAGATACGCAGTATTTT
TRBD1	TRBJ2-7	17	.	TRBV19	CASSIDPDRGRSYEQYF	TGTGCCAGTAGTATAGATCCCGACAGGGGGCGATCCTACGAGCAGTACTTC
.	TRBJ2-5	14	.	TRBV5-1	CASSFTGGRETQYF	TGCGCCAGCAGCTTCACCGGAGGTCGGGAGACCCAGTACTTC
TRBD2	TRBJ2-3	16	few	TRBV4-1	CASSQVLADGTDTQYF	TGCGCCAGCAGCCAGGTACTAGCGGATGGCACAGATACGCAGTATTTT
TRBD2	TRBJ2-5	19	once	TRBV27	CASSLQFAGGIPDAKTQYF	TGTGCCAGCAGTTTACAGTTTGCGGGAGGGATACCTGATGCGAAGACCCAGTACTTC
.	TRBJ1-5	15	.	TRBV27	CASAGDIYSNQPQHF	TGTGCCAGCGCCGGGGACATTTATAGCAATCAGCCCCAGCATTTT
.	TRBJ2-1	12	.	TRBV7-3	CASGGWNNEQFF	TGTGCCAGCGGGGGGTGGAACAATGAGCAGTTCTTC